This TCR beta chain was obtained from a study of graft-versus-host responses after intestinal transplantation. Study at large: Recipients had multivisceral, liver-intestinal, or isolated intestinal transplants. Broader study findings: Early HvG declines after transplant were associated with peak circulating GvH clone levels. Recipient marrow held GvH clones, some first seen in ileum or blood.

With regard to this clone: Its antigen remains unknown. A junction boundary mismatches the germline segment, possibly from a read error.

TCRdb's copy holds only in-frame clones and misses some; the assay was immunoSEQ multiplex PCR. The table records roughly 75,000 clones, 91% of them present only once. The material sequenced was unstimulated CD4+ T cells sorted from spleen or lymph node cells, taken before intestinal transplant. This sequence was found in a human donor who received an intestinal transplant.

The CDR3 loop reads CASSQGAGPIHF. CDR3 nucleotide sequence: TGTGCCAGCAGCCAAGGGGCAGGGCCGATTCACTTC. This sequence joins TRBV14 and TRBJ2-7; perhaps TRBD1 as D (5 bases). The CDR3 sequence is 12 residues long. Germline assignment: CDR1 SGHDN and CDR2 FVKESK.